These 19 T cell receptor beta chains originate from one sample sequenced in a study of tumor-infiltrating lymphocytes in primary liver carcinoma. The source material, about 18-33 mg of unsorted bulk tissue, was used to co-extract RNA and DNA. Constant-region priming of 500 to 550 ng total RNA yielded TCR beta cDNA. Libraries covering TCR beta were generated through three nested multiplex PCR rounds (using a slightly modified ARM-PCR). Researchers ran the first two PCR rounds for roughly 10 cycles each with TRBV1-TRBV30 forward primers and a C-beta reverse primer. MiXCR was run by TCRdb on the multiplex PCR reads, yielding one entry per CDR3 protein. The profile shows 99,000 or so distinct CDR3 sequences, roughly 69% of them singletons. Sequenced input: liver tumor tissue from sampling region 5. Subset: tumor region T5, tumor centre. These receptors were obtained from a woman between 55 and 75 years old with primary liver carcinoma and hepatitis B virus infection.

Regarding this clonotype: Being one base from a much bigger clone, this may be a read error. The chain couples TRBV5-1 to TRBJ1-4; TRBD1 agrees at 9 bases. The CDR3 length is 15 residues. Germline values: CDR1 SGHRS, CDR2 YFSETQ. CDR3 sequence (DNA): TGCACCAGCAGCTTGACGGGACAGGGACGTGAAAAACTGTTTTTT. This gives the protein CTSSLTGQGREKLFF.

This clonotype was detected many times. The chain couples TRBV6-5 to TRBJ2-1; D perhaps matches TRBD2 (6 bases). V lost 8 bases and J 3 bases, leaving 23 bases between the germline ends. Per germline, CDR1 MNHEY and CDR2 SVGAGI. This CDR3 is 17 amino acids long. This CDR3 reads CASGPRVRAGRYNEQFF. In DNA, the CDR3 is TGTGCCAGCGGGCCCCGGGTTCGAGCGGGTCGCTACAATGAGCAGTTCTTC.

As regards this clonotype: The CDR3 carries no conserved terminal phenylalanine or tryptophan, so it likely arises from a read error. J is TRBJ2-5 and V is TRBV11-2; D is uncertain. Germline V lookup: CDR1 SGHAT, CDR2 FQNNGV. The CDR3 extends over 14 amino acids. The CDR3 loop is CTSSLEFTVETQYI. CDR3 sequence (DNA): TGTACCAGCAGCTTAGAGTTCACGGTTGAGACCCAGTACATC.

Of note for this clonotype: A read error may produce the germline difference seen at one junction end. The chain employs TRBV6-6 and TRBJ1-2; D not resolved. CDR1 and CDR2 from the germline V gene are MNHNY and SVGAGI (reference sequence). The CDR3 has 13 amino acids. The CDR3 spells CATSDRTNYGYTF. CDR3 nucleotides: TGTGCCACCTCGGATAGGACGAACTATGGCTATACCTTC.

About this clonotype: The junction departs from germline at one end; a sequencing error may be responsible. J is TRBJ2-1 and V is TRBV11-3; 10 bases align to TRBD2. Germline-derived CDR1 and CDR2 are SGHNT and YENEEA. This CDR3 contains 15 residues. DNA of the CDR3: TGTGCCAGCAGGTTAGGTACTAGCGGGATAGGTGAGCAGTTCTTC. Translated, it gives CASRLGTSGIGEQFF.

The rearrangement links TRBV5-1 to TRBJ2-1; maybe TRBD2 (6 bases). Germline V gene lookup returns CDR1 SGHRS and CDR2 YFSETQ. The CDR3 is 12 residues long. Between the trimmed V and J ends, which lost 7 bases and 16 bases, there was a span of 21 bases. CDR3 sequence: CASQTGVKEYFF. CDR3 in DNA: TGCGCCAGCCAGACGGGGGTGAAAGAGTACTTCTTC.

Worth noting for this clonotype: This clone may be a read error of a much larger clone one base away. The genes are TRBV5-4 and TRBJ2-2; tentative D call: TRBD2 (5 bases). The germline V gene encodes CDR1 SGHNT and CDR2 YYREEE (reference sequence). This CDR3 is built from 15 residues. CDR3 sequence (DNA): TGTGCCAGCAGCCCCCGAGACGTAAACACCGGGGAGCTGTGTTTT. This codes for CASSPRDVNTGELCF. Variable domain in full (rest from reference TRBV5-4 and TRBJ2-2): ETGVTQSPTHLIKTRGQQVTLRCSSQSGHNTVSWYQQALGQGPQFIFQYYREEENGRGNFPPRFSGLQFPNYSSELNVNALELDDSALYLCASSPRDVNTGELCFGEGSRLTVL.

The chain combines TRBV7-2 with TRBJ2-5; D is uncertain. The CDR3 is 12 residues long. CDR1 and CDR2 from the germline V gene are SGHTA and FQGNSA. V dropped 3 bases and J dropped 5 bases, with 7 bases sitting between them. The CDR3 loop is CASSLARETQYF. As DNA, the CDR3 is TGTGCCAGCAGCTTGGCGCGGGAGACCCAGTACTTC.

This clonotype was seen a few times. V is TRBV27 and J is TRBJ2-5; 11 bases are shared with TRBD2. V dropped 5 bases and J dropped 6; count of bases not matched to a gene: 5. The CDR3 is made up of 14 amino acids. Per the germline V gene, CDR1 is MNHEY and CDR2 is SMNVEV (reference sequence). The chain's CDR3 is CASSLTSGSQTQYF. DNA for the CDR3: TGTGCCAGCAGTCTCACTAGCGGGAGTCAGACCCAGTACTTC.

This clonotype was counted ten times or more. The chain employs TRBV29-1 and TRBJ2-1, with D unclear. The ends were cut back, 3 bases at V and 4 bases at J, with 10 bases in the middle. Germline V gives CDR1 SQVTM, CDR2 ANQGSEA. The CDR3 length is 13 residues. The CDR3 sequence is CSVDELRYNEQFF. The CDR3 DNA reads TGCAGCGTTGACGAGTTGCGATACAATGAGCAGTTCTTC.

The chain combines TRBV2 with TRBJ1-5; TRBD1 matches 8 bases. Germline CDR1 reads SNHLY; CDR2 reads FYNNEI. The junction had 4 bases not matched to a gene; V was cut back by 3 bases and J by 6 bases. CDR3 length: 14 amino acids. In DNA, the CDR3 is TGTGCCAGCAGTGACTTGACAGGGGCTCAGCCCCAGCATTTT. Translation gives CASSDLTGAQPQHF.

This clonotype was detected many times. The chain carries TRBV6-5 and TRBJ2-1; tentative D call: TRBD2 (6 bases). CDR3 length: 16 residues. Trimming took off 6 bases at V and 10 bases at J, with 25 bases between the two ends. Germline V lookup: CDR1 MNHEY, CDR2 SVGAGI. The CDR3 loop is CASRTFGTRGSGEQFF. Here the CDR3 DNA reads TGTGCCAGCAGAACTTTTGGGACTCGGGGATCGGGGGAGCAGTTCTTC.

This clonotype has a handful of counts. The rearrangement uses TRBV2 and TRBJ1-3, with TRBD1 as a possible D gene (5 bases). The CDR3 is 16 amino acids. The germline CDR1 and CDR2 sequences are SNHLY and FYNNEI. Trimming took 7 bases from V and 1 from J, leaving 17 bases between them. The CDR3 is CASMTRRGASGNTIYF. CDR3 nucleotide sequence: TGTGCCAGCATGACCCGGCGGGGCGCGTCTGGAAACACCATATATTTT.

This clonotype was counted a few times. The chain employs TRBV19 and TRBJ2-1; 8 bases map to TRBD1. The CDR3 contains 15 residues. Germline V CDR1 and CDR2: LNHDA, SQIVND (reference sequence). V shed 6 bases and J 5 bases; nucleotides not matched to a gene: 9. CDR3 nucleotides: TGTGCCAGTAGGAGACAGGGGTCCGCACACAATGAGCAGTTCTTC. Residues: CASRRQGSAHNEQFF.

Concerning this clonotype: The germline gene is not matched at one end of the junction; a read error may be the cause. The chain joins TRBV11-3 to TRBJ2-1; 9 bases agree with TRBD2. CDR1 and CDR2 from the germline V gene are SGHNT and YENEEA. This CDR3 is built from 18 residues. The CDR3 protein is CARSLGQGGRAGYREQFF. The CDR3 DNA sequence: TGTGCCAGGAGCTTAGGTCAAGGCGGGAGGGCCGGCTACCGTGAGCAGTTCTTC.

The V call is TRBV11-3, the J call TRBJ2-7, with D hard to call. The V and J ends lost 3 bases and 6 bases respectively, with 6 bases between them. Germline assignment: CDR1 SGHNT and CDR2 YENEEA. The CDR3 length is 11 residues. The chain's CDR3 is CASSLTGEQYF. The CDR3 DNA sequence: TGTGCCAGCAGCTTGACTGGCGAGCAGTACTTC.

This clonotype occurred many times. The chain carries TRBV6-5 and TRBJ1-1, with a tentative D call TRBD1 (5 bases). This CDR3 contains 16 residues. Germline V gene data show CDR1 as MNHEY and CDR2 as SVGAGI. Between the trimmed V and J ends, which lost 0 bases and 4 bases, there was a span of 15 bases. In nucleotides, the CDR3 is TGTGCCAGCAGTTACTCGCGTGGGGCTTTGGCCACTGAAGCTTTCTTT. Translating it yields CASSYSRGALATEAFF.

This clonotype showed up many times. The chain is built from TRBV6-1 and TRBJ1-2; D remains ambiguous. Trimming shortened V by 2 bases and J by 5 bases, and 6 bases separated the two germline ends. CDR3 length equals 12 residues. Germline lookup yields CDR1 MNHNS and CDR2 SASEGT. The CDR3 DNA follows: TGTGCCAGCAGTGAATACAGTTATGGCTACACCTTC. This encodes CASSEYSYGYTF.

J is TRBJ2-1 and V is TRBV29-1; no clear D gene. Germline assignment: CDR1 SQVTM and CDR2 ANQGSEA. The CDR3 covers 14 residues. V was cut by 1 base and J by 5 bases, with 12 bases left in between. CDR3 bases: TGCAGCGTTGAAGGGAGTAACGGGCACAATGAGCAGTTCTTC. It encodes CSVEGSNGHNEQFF.